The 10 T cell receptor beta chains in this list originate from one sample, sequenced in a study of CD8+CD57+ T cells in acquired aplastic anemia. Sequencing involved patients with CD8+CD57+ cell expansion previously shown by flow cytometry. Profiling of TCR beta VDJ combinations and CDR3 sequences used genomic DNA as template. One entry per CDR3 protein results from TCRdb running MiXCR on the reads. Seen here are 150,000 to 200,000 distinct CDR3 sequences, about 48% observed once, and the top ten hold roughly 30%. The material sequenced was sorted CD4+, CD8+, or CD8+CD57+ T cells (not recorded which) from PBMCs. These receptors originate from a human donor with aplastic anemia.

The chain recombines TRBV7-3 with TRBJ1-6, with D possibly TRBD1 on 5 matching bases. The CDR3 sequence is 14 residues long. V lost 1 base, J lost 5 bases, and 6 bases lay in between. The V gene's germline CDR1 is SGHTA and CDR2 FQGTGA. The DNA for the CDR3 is TGTGCCAGCAGCTTAAGGGGGGATAATTCACCCCTCCACTTT. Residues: CASSLRGDNSPLHF.

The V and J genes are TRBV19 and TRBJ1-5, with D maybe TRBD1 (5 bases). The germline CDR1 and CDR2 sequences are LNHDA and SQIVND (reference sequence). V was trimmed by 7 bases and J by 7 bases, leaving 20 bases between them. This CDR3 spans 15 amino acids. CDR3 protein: CASNLGRGYEQPQHF. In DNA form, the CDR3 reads TGTGCCAGTAATCTAGGGAGGGGATACGAGCAGCCCCAGCATTTT.

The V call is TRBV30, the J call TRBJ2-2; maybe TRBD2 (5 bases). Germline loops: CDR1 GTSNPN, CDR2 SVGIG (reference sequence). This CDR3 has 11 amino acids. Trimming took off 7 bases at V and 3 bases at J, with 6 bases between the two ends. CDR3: CALDYTGELFF. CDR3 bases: TGTGCCTTGGACTACACCGGGGAGCTGTTTTTT.

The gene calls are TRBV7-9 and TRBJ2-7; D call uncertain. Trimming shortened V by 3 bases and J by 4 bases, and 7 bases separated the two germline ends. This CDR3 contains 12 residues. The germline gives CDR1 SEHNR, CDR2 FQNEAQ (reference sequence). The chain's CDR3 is CASSFGPYEQYF. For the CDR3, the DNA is TGTGCCAGCAGCTTTGGGCCTTACGAGCAGTACTTC.

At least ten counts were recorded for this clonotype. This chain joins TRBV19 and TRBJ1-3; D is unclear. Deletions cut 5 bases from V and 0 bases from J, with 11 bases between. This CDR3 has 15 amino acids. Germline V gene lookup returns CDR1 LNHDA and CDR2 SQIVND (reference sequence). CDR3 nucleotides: TGTGCCAGTAGTGAGGGTCCCCTCTCTGGAAACACCATATATTTT. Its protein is CASSEGPLSGNTIYF.

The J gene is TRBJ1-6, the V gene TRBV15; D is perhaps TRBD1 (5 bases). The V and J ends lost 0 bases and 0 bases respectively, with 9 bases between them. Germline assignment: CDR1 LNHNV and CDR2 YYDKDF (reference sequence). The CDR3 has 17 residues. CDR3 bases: TGTGCCACCAGCAGAGATATGACAGCCTCCTATAATTCACCCCTCCACTTT. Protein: CATSRDMTASYNSPLHF.

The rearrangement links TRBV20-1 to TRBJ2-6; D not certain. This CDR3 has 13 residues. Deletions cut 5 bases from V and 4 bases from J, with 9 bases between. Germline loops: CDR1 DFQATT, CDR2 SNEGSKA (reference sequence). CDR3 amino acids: CSAPSNGANVLTF. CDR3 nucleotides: TGCAGTGCTCCTTCTAACGGGGCCAACGTCCTGACTTTC.

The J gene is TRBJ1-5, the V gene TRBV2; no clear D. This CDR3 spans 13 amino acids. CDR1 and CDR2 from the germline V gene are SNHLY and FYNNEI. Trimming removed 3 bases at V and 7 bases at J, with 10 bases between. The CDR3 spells CASSDWLDQPQHF. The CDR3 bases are TGTGCCAGCAGTGACTGGCTGGACCAGCCCCAGCATTTT.

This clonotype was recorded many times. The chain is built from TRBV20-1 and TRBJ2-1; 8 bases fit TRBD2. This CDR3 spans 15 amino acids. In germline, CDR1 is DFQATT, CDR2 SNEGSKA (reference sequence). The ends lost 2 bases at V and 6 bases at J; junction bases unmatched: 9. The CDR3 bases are TGCAGTGCTAGATCCTCGGCGGGAGGTAGCAATGAGCAGTTCTTC. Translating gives CSARSSAGGSNEQFF.

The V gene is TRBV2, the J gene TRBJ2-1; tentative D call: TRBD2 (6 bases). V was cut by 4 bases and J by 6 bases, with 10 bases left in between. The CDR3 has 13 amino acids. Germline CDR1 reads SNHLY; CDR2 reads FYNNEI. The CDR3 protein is CASSVGGFNEQFF. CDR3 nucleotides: TGTGCCAGCAGTGTGGGGGGTTTCAATGAGCAGTTCTTC.